The clone carrying this TCR beta chain was seen a handful of times. Its specificity is not known. These data originate in a study of post-analysis software for immune sequencing data. Whole-study context: The cohort encompassed relapsing-remitting, secondary progressive and progressive-relapsing multiple sclerosis disease courses.

Study conclusions and caveats: Samples from one preparation batch, clustered by F measure, grouped strongly together. In patients, TRBV5-6, TRBV5-1 and TRBV20-1 belonged to roughly 5 TRBV segments found more frequently than in controls. Diversity measured as normalized Chao1 was significantly lower in multiple sclerosis patients than in controls.

The ends lost 6 bases at V and 4 bases at J; junction bases unmatched: 9. The CDR3 covers 14 residues. Unique molecular identifiers were present in the TCR beta cDNA libraries. TCRdb re-called the PCR reads through MiXCR, storing one row per CDR3 protein. The table has about 620,000 distinct CDR3 sequences, 44% seen once. The J gene is TRBJ2-7, the V gene TRBV12-3 or TRBV12-4; TRBD2 aligns across 7 bases. Sequencing input: blood. The sequence was collected from a girl between 10 and 17 years old with multiple sclerosis. The CDR3 nucleotides are TGTGCCAGCAGCCATGAGCGGGGATTATACGAGCAGTACTTC. It specifies CASSHERGLYEQYF.